The TCR beta chain described here comes from a study of blood T cell repertoires in COVID-19. The wider study: Italy, Spain and the United States were the sources of the convalescent and acute COVID-19 samples. From T cells, B-cell-depleted T cells, or PBMCs came the material, which was cDNA or gDNA.

As originally analysed: Amplification of reference gene primers provided the estimated nucleated cell counts. Method: immunoSEQ multiplex PCR; TCRdb's copy keeps in-frame clones and lacks some. That table is the source of V, J and clone size, and D and trimming were worked out from the DNA. The table records more than 110,000 clones, around 89% of them present only once. This CDR3 has 13 amino acids. J was trimmed by 8 bases and V by 7 bases; bases with no gene match: 8. Germline V gene sequence: CDR1 ENHRY, CDR2 SYGVKD. The sequence came from a man aged 55 to 69 with active or convalescent COVID-19. The chain joins TRBV10-3 to TRBJ1-2; 9 nucleotides align to TRBD1. The sequenced material came from peripheral blood. In nucleotides, the CDR3 is TGTGCCATCAATCCGGGACAGGGTTTCGGCTACACCTTC. Amino acids: CAINPGQGFGYTF.